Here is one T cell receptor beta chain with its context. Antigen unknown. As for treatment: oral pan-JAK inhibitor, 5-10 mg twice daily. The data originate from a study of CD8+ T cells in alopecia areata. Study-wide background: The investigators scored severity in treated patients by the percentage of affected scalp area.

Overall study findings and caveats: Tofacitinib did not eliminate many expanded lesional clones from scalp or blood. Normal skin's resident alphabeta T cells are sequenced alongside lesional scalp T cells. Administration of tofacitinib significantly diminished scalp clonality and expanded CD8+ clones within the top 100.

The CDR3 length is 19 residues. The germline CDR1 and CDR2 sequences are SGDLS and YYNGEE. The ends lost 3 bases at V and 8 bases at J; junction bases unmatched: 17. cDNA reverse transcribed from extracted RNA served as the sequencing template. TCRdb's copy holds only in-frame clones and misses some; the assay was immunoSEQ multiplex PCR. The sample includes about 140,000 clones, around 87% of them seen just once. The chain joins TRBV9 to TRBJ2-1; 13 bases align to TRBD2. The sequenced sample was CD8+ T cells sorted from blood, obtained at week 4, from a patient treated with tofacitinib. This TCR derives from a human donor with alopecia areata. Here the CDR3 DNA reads TGTGCCAGCAGCGCATCGGGACTAGCGGGAACCCGCCTTGTGGATGAGCAGTTCTTC. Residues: CASSASGLAGTRLVDEQFF. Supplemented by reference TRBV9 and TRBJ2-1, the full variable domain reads DSGVTQTPKHLITATGQRVTLRCSPRSGDLSVYWYQQSLDQGLQFLIQYYNGEERAKGNILERFSAQQFPDLHSELNLSSLELGDSALYFCASSASGLAGTRLVDEQFFGPGTRLTVL.